This T cell receptor beta chain stems from a study of Tregs in tolerant kidney transplant recipients. Study-level information: Antibodies separated recipient from donor cells.

With regard to this clone: Its target is not known.

Germline trimming cut 5 bases from V and 6 bases from J; bases unmatched to any gene: 13. This CDR3 contains 17 residues. Germline CDR1 and CDR2: SEHNR and FQNEAQ (reference sequence). Profiling relied on immunoSEQ multiplex PCR, and the TCRdb table lists in-frame clones only, not all of them. The sample lists roughly 40,000 clones, around 95% seen once, with approximately 0.41% in the top ten. The V gene is TRBV7-9, the J gene TRBJ1-2, with 12 bases that match TRBD1. The source of this sequence is a human donor in good health. Material for sequencing was Tregs from blood cultured with allogeneic cells. CDR3 amino acids: CASSGTGGYVWANGYTF. The CDR3 DNA reads TGTGCCAGCAGCGGGACAGGGGGCTATGTTTGGGCAAATGGCTACACCTTC.